This T cell receptor (beta chain) comes out of a study of Ad26.COV2.S vaccination and SARS-CoV-2 variants. This table comes from immunoSEQ multiplex PCR, and its TCRdb copy is limited to in-frame clones, with some not included. The sample records 300,000 to 500,000 clones, approximately 90% being singletons. V was cut by 5 bases and J by 1 base, with 6 bases left in between. CDR3 length: 13 residues. Per the germline V gene, CDR1 is SGHVS and CDR2 is FQNEAQ. Treatment in this sample: around 19 received Ad26.COV2.S at low or high dose, single or two shots; 5 received placebo; per-sample allocation not given. After the first vaccine or placebo injection, samples were drawn on day 63.

The sequencing used peripheral blood, collected in a trial of Ad26.COV2.S vaccine versus placebo. The origin of this receptor is a person between 18 and 65 years old who received the Ad26.COV2.S COVID-19 vaccine or a placebo. The gene calls are TRBV7-8 and TRBJ1-5; D gene unclear. CDR3 bases: TGTGCCAGCAGCCCACAGAGCAATCAGCCCCAGCATTTT. Its protein product is CASSPQSNQPQHF. Variable domain in full (rest from reference TRBV7-8 and TRBJ1-5): GAGVSQSPRYKVAKRGQDVALRCDPISGHVSLFWYQQALGQGPEFLTYFQNEAQLDKSGLPSDRFFAERPEGSVSTLKIQRTQQEDSAVYLCASSPQSNQPQHFGDGTRLSIL.